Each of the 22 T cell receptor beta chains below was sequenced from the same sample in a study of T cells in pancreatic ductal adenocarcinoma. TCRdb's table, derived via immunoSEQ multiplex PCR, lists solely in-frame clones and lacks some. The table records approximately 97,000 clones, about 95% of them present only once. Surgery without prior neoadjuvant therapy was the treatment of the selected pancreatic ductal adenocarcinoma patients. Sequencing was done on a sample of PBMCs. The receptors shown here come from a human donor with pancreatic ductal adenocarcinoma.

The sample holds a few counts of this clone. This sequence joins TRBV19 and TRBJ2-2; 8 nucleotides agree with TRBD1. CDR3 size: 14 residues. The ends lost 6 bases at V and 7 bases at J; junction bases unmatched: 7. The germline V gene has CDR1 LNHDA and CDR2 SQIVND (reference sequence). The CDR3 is CASRLDRDGGELFF. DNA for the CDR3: TGTGCCAGTAGGTTGGACAGGGATGGCGGGGAGCTGTTTTTT.

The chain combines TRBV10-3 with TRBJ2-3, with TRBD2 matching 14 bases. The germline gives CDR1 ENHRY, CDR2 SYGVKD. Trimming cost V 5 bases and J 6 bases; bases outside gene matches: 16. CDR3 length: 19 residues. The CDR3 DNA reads TGTGCCATCAGTCCCGGACAGGGGGCGACTAGCGGGAGGGTGGATACGCAGTATTTT. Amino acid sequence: CAISPGQGATSGRVDTQYF.

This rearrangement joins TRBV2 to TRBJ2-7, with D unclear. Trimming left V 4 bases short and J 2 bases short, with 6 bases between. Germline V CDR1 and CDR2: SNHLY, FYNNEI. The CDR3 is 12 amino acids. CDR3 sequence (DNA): TGTGCCAGCAGTGCGAGCGCCTACGAGCAGTACTTC. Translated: CASSASAYEQYF. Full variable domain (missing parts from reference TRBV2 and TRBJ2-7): EPEVTQTPSHQVTQMGQEVILRCVPISNHLYFYWYRQILGQKVEFLVSFYNNEISEKSEIFDDQFSVERPDGSNFTLKIRSTKLEDSAMYFCASSASAYEQYFGPGTRLTVT.

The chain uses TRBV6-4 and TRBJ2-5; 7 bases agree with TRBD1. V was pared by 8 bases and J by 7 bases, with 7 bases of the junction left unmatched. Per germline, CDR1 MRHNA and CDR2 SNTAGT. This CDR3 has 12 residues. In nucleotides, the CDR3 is TGTGCCAGCCAACAGGGGAGACGGACCCAGTACTTC. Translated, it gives CASQQGRRTQYF.

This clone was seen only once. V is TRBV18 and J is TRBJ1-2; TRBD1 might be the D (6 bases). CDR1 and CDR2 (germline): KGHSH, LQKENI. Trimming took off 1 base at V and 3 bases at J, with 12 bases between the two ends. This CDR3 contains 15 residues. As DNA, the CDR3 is TGTGCCAGCTCACCACTTCGACAGGCCGACTATGGCTACACCTTC. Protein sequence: CASSPLRQADYGYTF.

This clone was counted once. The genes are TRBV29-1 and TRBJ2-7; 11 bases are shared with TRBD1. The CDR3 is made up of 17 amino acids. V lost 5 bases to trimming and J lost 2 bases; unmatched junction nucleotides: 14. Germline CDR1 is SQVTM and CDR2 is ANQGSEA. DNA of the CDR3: TGCAGCGTTCTCGGACAGGGGGCCCACATTCCGACCTACGAGCAGTACTTC. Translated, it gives CSVLGQGAHIPTYEQYF.

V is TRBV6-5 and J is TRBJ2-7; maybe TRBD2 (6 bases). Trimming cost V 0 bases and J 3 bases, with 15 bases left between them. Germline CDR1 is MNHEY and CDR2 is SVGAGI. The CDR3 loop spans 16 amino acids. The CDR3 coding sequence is TGTGCCAGCAGTTACTCGACAAGCCGGGGGAGCTACGAGCAGTACTTC. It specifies CASSYSTSRGSYEQYF.

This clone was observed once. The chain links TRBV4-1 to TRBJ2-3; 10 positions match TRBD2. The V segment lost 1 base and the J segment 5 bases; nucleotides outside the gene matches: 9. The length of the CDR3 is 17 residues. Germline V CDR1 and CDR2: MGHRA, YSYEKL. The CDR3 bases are TGCGCCAGCAGCCAAGTAGGGCTAGCGGGAGTAGGAGATACGCAGTATTTT. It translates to CASSQVGLAGVGDTQYF.

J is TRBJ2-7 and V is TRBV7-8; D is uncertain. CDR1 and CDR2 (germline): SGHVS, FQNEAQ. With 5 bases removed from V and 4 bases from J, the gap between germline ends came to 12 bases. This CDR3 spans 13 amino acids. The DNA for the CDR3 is TGTGCCAGCAGCCCCGCTCCCGGGTACGAGCAGTACTTC. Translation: CASSPAPGYEQYF.

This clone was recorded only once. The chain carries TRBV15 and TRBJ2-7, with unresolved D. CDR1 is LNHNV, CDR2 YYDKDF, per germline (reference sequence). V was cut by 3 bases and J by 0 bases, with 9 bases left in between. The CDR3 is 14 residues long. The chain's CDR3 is CATSSQRSSYEQYF. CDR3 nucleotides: TGTGCCACCAGCAGTCAGAGGAGCTCCTACGAGCAGTACTTC.

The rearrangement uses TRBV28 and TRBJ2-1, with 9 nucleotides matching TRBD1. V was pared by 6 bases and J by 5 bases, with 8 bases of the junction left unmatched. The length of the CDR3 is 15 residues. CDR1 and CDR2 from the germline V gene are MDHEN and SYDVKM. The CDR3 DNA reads TGTGCCAGCAGAGCCCTGAGACAGGGGGACAATGAGCAGTTCTTC. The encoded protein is CASRALRQGDNEQFF.

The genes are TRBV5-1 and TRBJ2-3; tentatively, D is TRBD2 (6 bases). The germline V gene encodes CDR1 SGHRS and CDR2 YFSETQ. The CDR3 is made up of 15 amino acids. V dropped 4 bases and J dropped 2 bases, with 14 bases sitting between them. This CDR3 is CASSAGRQSTDTQYF. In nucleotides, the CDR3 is TGCGCCAGCAGCGCGGGACGGCAATCCACAGATACGCAGTATTTT.

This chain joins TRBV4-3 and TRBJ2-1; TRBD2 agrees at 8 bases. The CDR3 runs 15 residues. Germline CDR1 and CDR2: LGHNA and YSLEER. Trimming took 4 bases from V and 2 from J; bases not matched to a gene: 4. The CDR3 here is CASSLDSGTYNEQFF. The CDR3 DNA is TGCGCCAGCAGCCTCGATAGCGGGACCTACAATGAGCAGTTCTTC.

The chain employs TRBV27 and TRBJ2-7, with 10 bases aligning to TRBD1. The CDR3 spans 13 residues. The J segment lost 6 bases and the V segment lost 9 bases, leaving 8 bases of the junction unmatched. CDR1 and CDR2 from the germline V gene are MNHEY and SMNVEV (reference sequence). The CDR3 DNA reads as TGTGCCAGTAATCGACAGGGGGCTTCCGAGCAGTACTTC. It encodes CASNRQGASEQYF.

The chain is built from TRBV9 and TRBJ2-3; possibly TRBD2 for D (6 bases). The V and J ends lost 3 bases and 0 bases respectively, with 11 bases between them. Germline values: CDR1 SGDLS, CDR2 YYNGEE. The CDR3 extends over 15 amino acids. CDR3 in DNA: TGTGCCAGCAGCGGCCTAGCGCCAAGCACAGATACGCAGTATTTT. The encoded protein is CASSGLAPSTDTQYF.

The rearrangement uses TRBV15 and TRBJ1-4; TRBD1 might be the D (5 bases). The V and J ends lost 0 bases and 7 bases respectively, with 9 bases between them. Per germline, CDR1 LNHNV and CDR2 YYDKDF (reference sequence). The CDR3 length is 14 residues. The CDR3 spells CATSRDRGTEKLFF. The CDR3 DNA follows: TGTGCCACCAGCAGAGATAGGGGAACTGAAAAACTGTTTTTT.

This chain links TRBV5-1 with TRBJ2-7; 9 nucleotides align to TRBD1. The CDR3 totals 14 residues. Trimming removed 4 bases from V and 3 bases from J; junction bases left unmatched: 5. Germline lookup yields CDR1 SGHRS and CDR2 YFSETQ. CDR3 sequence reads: CASSLGQGFYEQYF. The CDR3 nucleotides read TGCGCCAGCAGCCTCGGACAGGGGTTCTACGAGCAGTACTTC.

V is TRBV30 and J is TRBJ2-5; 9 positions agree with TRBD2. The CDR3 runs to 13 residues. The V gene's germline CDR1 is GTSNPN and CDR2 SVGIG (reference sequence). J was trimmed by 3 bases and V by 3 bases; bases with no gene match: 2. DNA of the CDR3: TGTGCCTGGAGGGCTAGCGGGAAAGAGACCCAGTACTTC. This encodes CAWRASGKETQYF.

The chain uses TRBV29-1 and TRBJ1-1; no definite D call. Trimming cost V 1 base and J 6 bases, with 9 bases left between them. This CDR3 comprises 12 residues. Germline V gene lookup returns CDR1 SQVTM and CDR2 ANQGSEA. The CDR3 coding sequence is TGCAGCGTTGAAGGGAGGGAGCCTGAAGCTTTCTTT. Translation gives CSVEGREPEAFF.

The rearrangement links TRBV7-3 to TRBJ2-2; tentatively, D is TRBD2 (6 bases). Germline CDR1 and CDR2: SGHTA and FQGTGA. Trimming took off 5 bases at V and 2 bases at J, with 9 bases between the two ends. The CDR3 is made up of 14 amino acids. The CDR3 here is CASSPGLNTGELFF. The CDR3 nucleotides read TGTGCCAGCAGCCCGGGACTTAACACCGGGGAGCTGTTTTTT.

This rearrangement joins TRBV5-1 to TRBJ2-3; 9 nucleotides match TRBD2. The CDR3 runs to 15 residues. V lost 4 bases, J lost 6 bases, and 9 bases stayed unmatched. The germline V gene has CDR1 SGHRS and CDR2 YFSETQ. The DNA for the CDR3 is TGCGCCAGCAGCGCACCGGGACTAGCTTCCGATACGCAGTATTTT. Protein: CASSAPGLASDTQYF.

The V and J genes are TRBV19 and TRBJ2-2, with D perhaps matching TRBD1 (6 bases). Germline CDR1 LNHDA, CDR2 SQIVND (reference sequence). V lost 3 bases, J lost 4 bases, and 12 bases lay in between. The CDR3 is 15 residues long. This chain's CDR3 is CASSIAAGVTGELFF. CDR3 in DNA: TGTGCCAGTAGTATCGCGGCAGGGGTCACCGGGGAGCTGTTTTTT.